The present entry profiles one T cell receptor (beta chain) with its context. The CDR3 loop spans 12 amino acids. Trimming removed 2 bases from V and 5 bases from J, with 6 bases in between. Germline V gene lookup returns CDR1 SQVTM and CDR2 ANQGSEA. The data were produced by immunoSEQ multiplex PCR, yet TCRdb's version contains in-frame clones alone and is incomplete. The data contain fewer than 200,000 clones, about 80% of them singletons. The sample comes from a study of blood T cell repertoires in COVID-19. This receptor was obtained from a woman between 65 and 79 years old with acute or convalescent COVID-19. The J gene is TRBJ2-2, the V gene TRBV29-1; D might be TRBD1 (5 bases). The sequenced material came from peripheral blood. DNA of the CDR3: TGCAGCGTTGAACAGGGTACCGGGGAGCTGTTTTTT. Protein product: CSVEQGTGELFF.